The 9 T cell receptor beta chains reported below all come from one sample, sequenced in a study of blood T cells in healthy people across ages. Together with a sample-barcoded 5' primer, a J-beta primer mix was included in a second PCR lasting roughly 6 to 12 cycles. TCRdb reprocessed the 5' RACE reads with MiXCR, giving one entry per CDR3 protein. This sample carries fewer than 1,200,000 distinct CDR3 sequences, approximately 25% of them seen once, and the ten largest clones take 0.65% to 0.75%. These same records also appear under a second study, on T cells of mothers and their children.

Material for sequencing was blood. The source of these receptors is a girl aged 2 to 9 in good health.

This chain uses TRBV7-2 with TRBJ2-3, with a weak D call TRBD2 (6 bases). Germline CDR1 reads SGHTA; CDR2 reads FQGNSA. The CDR3 totals 15 residues. V was shortened by 4 bases and J by 5 bases, with 16 bases between the two germline ends. The CDR3 here is CASSSQTRPVDTQYF. DNA for the CDR3: TGTGCCAGCAGCTCTCAGACTAGACCGGTAGATACGCAGTATTTT.

The chain carries TRBV29-1 and TRBJ1-2; perhaps TRBD1 as D (5 bases). The CDR3 length is 13 residues. CDR1 is SQVTM, CDR2 ANQGSEA, per germline. The germline V and J ends were trimmed by 6 bases and 7 bases, with 18 bases remaining between them. The CDR3 protein is CSVGGDPDPGYTF. CDR3 DNA: TGCAGCGTCGGAGGGGACCCCGATCCTGGCTACACCTTC.

V and J are TRBV20-1 and TRBJ1-2; D gene unclear. The CDR3 has 14 amino acids. CDR1 and CDR2 from the germline V gene are DFQATT and SNEGSKA (reference sequence). Deletions cut 3 bases from V and 7 bases from J, with 18 bases between. In DNA form, the CDR3 reads TGCAGTGCTAGCGACCCTGGCGGGGTCGTTGGCTACACCTTC. As protein: CSASDPGGVVGYTF.

This clonotype was detected only a few times. The gene calls are TRBV7-6 and TRBJ2-6; the D gene could be TRBD1 or TRBD2 (5 bases each). CDR1 SGHVS and CDR2 FNYEAQ come from the germline V gene. Trimming removed 1 base from V and 2 bases from J, with 15 bases in between. The CDR3 sequence is 18 residues long. CDR3 protein: CASSLVDFPGPGANVLTF. CDR3 nucleotides: TGTGCCAGCAGCTTAGTAGACTTCCCGGGGCCTGGGGCCAACGTCCTGACTTTC.

The chain carries TRBV4-3 and TRBJ2-5; perhaps TRBD1 as D (5 bases). The germline V gene encodes CDR1 LGHNA and CDR2 YSLEER. CDR3 size: 14 residues. Trimming pared 0 bases from V and 5 bases from J, leaving 10 bases between. CDR3 region: CASSQDQGWETQYF. The CDR3 DNA follows: TGCGCCAGCAGCCAAGATCAGGGATGGGAGACCCAGTACTTC.

This clonotype has more than one count but fewer than ten. J is TRBJ2-5 and V is TRBV10-3; D gene uncertain. The tail of the sequence fits TRBJ2-7 better, so the J call may be wrong. This CDR3 region has 13 residues. Germline loops: CDR1 ENHRY, CDR2 SYGVKD. The CDR3 region has the DNA TGTGCCATCGTGGCGGATGATACCTACGAGCAGTACTTC. This sequence encodes CAIVADDTYEQYF.

This clonotype turned up a few times. The J gene is TRBJ1-5, the V gene TRBV25-1; a weak D match, TRBD1 (5 bases). The CDR3 is made up of 16 amino acids. From germline, CDR1 is MGHDK and CDR2 SYGVNS. V dropped 1 base and J dropped 2 bases, with 12 bases sitting between them. CDR3 residues: CASSESVGGGNQPQHF. Written as DNA, the CDR3 is TGTGCCAGCAGTGAATCAGTGGGAGGGGGCAATCAGCCCCAGCATTTT.

The V gene is TRBV4-1, the J gene TRBJ2-5; TRBD1 matches at 9 bases. Matching the DNA end better, TRBJ2-7 makes the J call doubtful. Germline loops: CDR1 MGHRA, CDR2 YSYEKL. The CDR3 has 15 residues. CDR3 in DNA: TGCGCCAGCAGCCAAGAGACAGGGGGTACCTACGAGCAGTACTTC. It specifies CASSQETGGTYEQYF.

The rearrangement uses TRBV28 and TRBJ2-1, with TRBD2 matching over 8 bases. Losses at the gene ends were 5 bases for V and 6 bases for J; bases not matched to a gene: 12. CDR3 length: 16 residues. Germline values: CDR1 MDHEN, CDR2 SYDVKM. CDR3 sequence (DNA): TGTGCCAGCAGTATACTAAGCGGGGGCCCCACCAATGAGCAGTTCTTC. Encoded protein: CASSILSGGPTNEQFF.